The present T cell receptor beta chain was sequenced within a study of blood T cell repertoires in COVID-19 (dated by TCRdb to between 2020 and 2021). About the full investigation: Samples covering the acute and convalescent phases of COVID-19 were provided by collaborators in the United States, Italy and Spain. A freely available public database, intended as a resource for researchers studying the immune response to SARS-CoV-2, is where the repertoires were released. Where available, HLA class I and class II types were taken from metadata supplied by the sample provider and were not determined by assay-based typing. The material from the prospective study consisted of cDNA or gDNA derived from T cells, B-cell-depleted T cells, or PBMCs. The dataset comprised deeply sampled blood TCRbeta repertoires from subjects exposed to, actively infected with, or recovered from COVID-19. Samples came from the ongoing ImmuneRACE study (first 160 participants) plus 1,254 subjects from 6 global collaborators. The sample metadata nearly always contained a de-identified subject ID, COVID-19 status, age in years and sex.

TCRbeta CDR3 regions were amplified from genomic DNA by means of the immunoSEQ Assay, a bias-controlled multiplex PCR. As for the authors' bioinformatics: Nucleated cell counts per sample were estimated from amplification of reference gene primers within the assay. To quantify the absolute abundance of each unique TCRbeta CDR3 rearrangement, sequence reads were collapsed and filtered. For each sample, productive Simpson clonality was calculated by taking the square root of Simpson's diversity index across productive rearrangements. The table comes from immuneACCESS by way of TCRdb, which keeps in-frame sequences with V and J called. Part of the clones is missing from these tables; in studies checked, under half for an unresolved V gene and the rest for unknown reasons. V and J calls and clone size come straight from that table; D and trimming were deduced from the DNA. This sample gives over 150,000 clones in total; around 84% of them show up just once. The top ten clones comprise 1.5% to 2% of the sample.

A remark on this clone: This receptor's antigen is unknown. Per-nucleotide qualities are absent, and no much larger clonotype sits a single base away.

CDR1 and CDR2 were assigned from the germline V gene as MNHEY and SVGAGI. The CDR3 numbers 15 residues from cysteine through phenylalanine. Only the CDR3 DNA is retained, 45 bases long and in frame from the first base. V loses 7 bases, J loses 3 bases, and the germline ends lie 15 bases apart. What the authors observed across the whole study: The amount of clinical and demographic metadata varied by source and participant and was provided uncurated.

Each collaborating institution followed its own protocols to collect whole blood in K2EDTA tubes. For TCRbeta analysis, collaborators shipped samples in one of three forms: frozen whole blood, isolated PBMCs, or DNA extracted from either of those sample types. The origin of this receptor is an older man with acute or convalescent COVID-19. The chain links TRBV6-5 with TRBJ1-4, with TRBD1 perhaps the D gene, on 6 matching bases. The sample consisted of peripheral blood. CDR3 sequence: CASMPGDIANEKLFF. The nucleotide sequence reads as follows: TGTGCCAGCATGCCAGGGGATATAGCTAATGAAAAACTGTTTTTT.